This TCR beta chain was captured by sequencing in a study of a mutant IDH1 vaccine in newly diagnosed glioma. Germline CDR1 reads SGHDN; CDR2 reads FVKESK. V lost 3 bases, J lost 4 bases, and 9 bases lay in between. CDR3 length: 14 amino acids. Regarding time point: week 23, last vaccination. Vaccination comprised doses that each held 300 ug of mutant IDH1 20-mer peptide, plus topical imiquimod. Points on this clone: Its antigen is as yet unknown.

Repertoires were generated with immunoSEQ multiplex PCR, while TCRdb's copy carries only in-frame clones and drops some. The sample lists 9,000 to 13,000 clones, approximately 89% seen once, with about 5.2% in the top ten. Sample: PBMCs, taken from a glioma patient whose treatment included an IDH1 peptide vaccine. The TCR comes from a woman aged 40 to 55 with glioma. Some clones in this sample may be carry-over from other donors' samples. V is TRBV14 and J is TRBJ2-2; D gene unclear. The CDR3 DNA reads as TGTGCCAGCAGCCAGAGGAAGGGCACCGGGGAGCTGTTTTTT. It yields the protein CASSQRKGTGELFF.